This TCR beta chain derives from a study of blood T cell repertoires in COVID-19. Methods used by the authors: By means of reference gene primer amplification, nucleated cell counts were estimated. Using immunoSEQ multiplex PCR, the repertoire was profiled, and TCRdb retains in-frame clones only, with some absent. V and J calls and clone size are as listed in that table; D and trimming were resolved from the DNA. Found here are roughly 200,000 clones, 86% of them singletons; the top ten hold over 3%. Individuals aged about 18 to 89 years were recruited from 24 US areas. V lost 3 bases and J lost 4, with 19 bases in between. The CDR3 is 16 residues long. Germline loops: CDR1 SGHRS, CDR2 YFSETQ.

The receptor was isolated from a woman aged 40 to 49 with acute COVID-19. Sequences were obtained from PBMCs or T cells enriched from blood (not recorded which). The chain employs TRBV5-1 and TRBJ1-2, with D possibly TRBD1 on 6 matching bases. CDR3 sequence: CASSSYLGRGPYGYTF. The CDR3, as DNA: TGCGCCAGCAGCTCCTATCTTGGCAGGGGCCCCTATGGCTACACCTTC.